Shown below are 2 T cell receptor beta chains from a single sample sequenced in a study of Graves' ophthalmopathy and Graves' hyperthyroidism. The study amplified TCR beta CDR3 regions using RNA transcripts. HTBI-primed first-round RT-PCR preceded second-round multiplex PCR. TCRdb analysed the multiplex PCR reads with MiXCR anew, one entry per CDR3 protein. The data contain some 1.1 million distinct CDR3 sequences, about two fifths of them seen just once; the ten biggest clones take up roughly 10%. Material: peripheral blood or thyroid tissue (not recorded which). The source is an adult man with Graves' hyperthyroidism.

Comment on this clonotype: A much larger clone sits a single nucleotide away, making a read error possible. The rearrangement joins TRBV7-8 to TRBJ2-7; tentatively, D is TRBD2 (6 bases). Germline V gene data show CDR1 as SGHVS and CDR2 as FQNEAQ. The CDR3 contains 16 residues. CDR3 sequence: CASGERVAAKRYEHYF. DNA of the CDR3: TGTGCCAGCGGGGAGAGGGTAGCGGCAAAACGCTACGAGCATTACTTC.

This clonotype has only a few counts. V and J are TRBV4-1 and TRBJ2-7; tentatively, D is TRBD1 (5 bases). The CDR3 extends over 15 amino acids. The V end was cut by 4 bases, the J end by 3 bases, with 16 bases between. The germline gives CDR1 MGHRA, CDR2 YSYEKL. The CDR3 sequence: CASSLAAGILYEQYF. The CDR3 coding sequence is TGCGCCAGCAGCCTCGCGGCAGGGATCCTCTACGAGCAGTACTTC.